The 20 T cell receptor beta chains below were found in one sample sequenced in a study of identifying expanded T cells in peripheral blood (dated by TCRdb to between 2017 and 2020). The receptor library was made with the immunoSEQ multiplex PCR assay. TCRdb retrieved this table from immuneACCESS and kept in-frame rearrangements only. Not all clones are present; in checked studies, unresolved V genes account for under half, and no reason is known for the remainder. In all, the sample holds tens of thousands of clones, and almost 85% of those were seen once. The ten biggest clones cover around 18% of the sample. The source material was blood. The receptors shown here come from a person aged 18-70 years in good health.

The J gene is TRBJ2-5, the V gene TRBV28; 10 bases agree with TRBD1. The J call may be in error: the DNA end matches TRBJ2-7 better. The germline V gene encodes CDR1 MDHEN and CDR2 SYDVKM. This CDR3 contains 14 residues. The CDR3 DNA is TGTGCCAGCAGTGAGGGACAGGGGTCCTACGAGCAGTACTTC. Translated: CASSEGQGSYEQYF.

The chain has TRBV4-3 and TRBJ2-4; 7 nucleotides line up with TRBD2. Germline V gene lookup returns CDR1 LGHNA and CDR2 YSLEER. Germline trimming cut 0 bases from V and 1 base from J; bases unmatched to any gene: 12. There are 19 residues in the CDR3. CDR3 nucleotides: TGCGCCAGCAGCCAAGATACGGGGGGAACCCGGGGGGCCAAAAACATTCAGTACTTC. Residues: CASSQDTGGTRGAKNIQYF.

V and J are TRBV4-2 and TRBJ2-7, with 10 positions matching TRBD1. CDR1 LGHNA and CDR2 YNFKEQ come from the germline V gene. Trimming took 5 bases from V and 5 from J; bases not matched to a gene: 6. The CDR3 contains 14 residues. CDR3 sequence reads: CASSSSGTGDEQYF. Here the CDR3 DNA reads TGTGCCAGCAGCTCTAGTGGGACAGGGGACGAGCAGTACTTC.

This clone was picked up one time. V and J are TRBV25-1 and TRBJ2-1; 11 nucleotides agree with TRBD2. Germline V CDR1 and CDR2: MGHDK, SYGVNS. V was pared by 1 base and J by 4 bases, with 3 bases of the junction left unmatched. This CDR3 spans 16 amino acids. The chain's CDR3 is CASSELTSGVYNEQFF. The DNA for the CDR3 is TGTGCCAGCAGTGAATTGACTAGCGGGGTGTACAATGAGCAGTTCTTC.

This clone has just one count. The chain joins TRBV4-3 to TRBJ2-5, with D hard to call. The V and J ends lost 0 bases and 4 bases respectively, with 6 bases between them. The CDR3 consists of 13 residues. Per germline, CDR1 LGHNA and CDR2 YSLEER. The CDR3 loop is CASSQDYGETQYF. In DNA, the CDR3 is TGCGCCAGCAGCCAAGATTACGGAGAGACCCAGTACTTC.

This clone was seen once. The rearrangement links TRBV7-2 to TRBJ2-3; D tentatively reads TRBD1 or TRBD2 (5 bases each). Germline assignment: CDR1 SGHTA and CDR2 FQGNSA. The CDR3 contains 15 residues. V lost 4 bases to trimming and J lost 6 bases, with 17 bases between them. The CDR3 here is CASSSTGQPFDTQYF. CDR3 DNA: TGTGCCAGCAGCTCAACGGGGCAGCCTTTCGATACGCAGTATTTT.

CDR3 in DNA: TGTGCCAGCAGTTCTTACCTCCTAGCGCGTCGCTCCTACAATGAGCAGTTCTTC. Protein product: CASSSYLLARRSYNEQFF. The chain carries TRBV27 and TRBJ2-1, with TRBD2 as a possible D gene (6 bases). Looked up from germline, CDR1 is MNHEY and CDR2 is SMNVEV (reference sequence). V was pared by 4 bases and J by 0 bases, with 19 bases between. The CDR3 totals 18 residues.

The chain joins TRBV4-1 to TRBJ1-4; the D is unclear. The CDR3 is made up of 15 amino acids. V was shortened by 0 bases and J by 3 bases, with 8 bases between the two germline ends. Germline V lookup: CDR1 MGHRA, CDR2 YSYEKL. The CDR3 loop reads CASSQERVANEKLFF. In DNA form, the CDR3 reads TGCGCCAGCAGCCAAGAGAGGGTAGCTAATGAAAAACTGTTTTTT.

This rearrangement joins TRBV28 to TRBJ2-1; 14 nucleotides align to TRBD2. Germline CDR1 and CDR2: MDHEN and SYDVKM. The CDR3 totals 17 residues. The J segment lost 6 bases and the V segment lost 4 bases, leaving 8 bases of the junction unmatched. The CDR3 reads CASSYIGLAGGGNEQFF. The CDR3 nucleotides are TGTGCCAGCAGTTACATCGGACTAGCGGGAGGTGGCAATGAGCAGTTCTTC.

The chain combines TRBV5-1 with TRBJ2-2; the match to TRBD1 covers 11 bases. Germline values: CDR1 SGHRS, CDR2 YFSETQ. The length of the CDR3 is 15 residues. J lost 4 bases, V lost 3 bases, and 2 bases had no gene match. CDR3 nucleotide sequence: TGCGCCAGCAGCTGGGGGACAGGGGGCACCGGGGAGCTGTTTTTT. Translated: CASSWGTGGTGELFF.

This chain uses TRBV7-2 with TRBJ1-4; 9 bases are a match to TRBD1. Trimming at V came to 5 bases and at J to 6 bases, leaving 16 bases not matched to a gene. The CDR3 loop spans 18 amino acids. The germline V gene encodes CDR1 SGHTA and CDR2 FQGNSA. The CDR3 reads CASSQNRDRVSSYEKLFF. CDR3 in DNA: TGTGCCAGCAGCCAAAACCGGGACAGGGTTAGTTCGTATGAAAAACTGTTTTTT.

The CDR3 sequence: CASSIVEAGAYEQYF. In DNA, the CDR3 is TGTGCCAGTAGTATAGTGGAGGCGGGGGCCTACGAGCAGTACTTC. The chain employs TRBV19 and TRBJ2-7, with 7 bases that match TRBD2. Germline loops: CDR1 LNHDA, CDR2 SQIVND (reference sequence). The CDR3 consists of 15 residues. Trimming took 1 base from V and 2 from J; bases not matched to a gene: 5.

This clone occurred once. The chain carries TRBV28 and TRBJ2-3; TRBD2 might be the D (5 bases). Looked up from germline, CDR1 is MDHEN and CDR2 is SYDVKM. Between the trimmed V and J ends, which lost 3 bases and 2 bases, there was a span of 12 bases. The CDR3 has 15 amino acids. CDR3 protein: CASSFGAEDTDTQYF. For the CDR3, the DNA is TGTGCCAGCAGTTTTGGAGCGGAAGACACAGATACGCAGTATTTT. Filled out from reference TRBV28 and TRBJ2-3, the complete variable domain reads DVKVTQSSRYLVKRTGEKVFLECVQDMDHENMFWYRQDPGLGLRLIYFSYDVKMKEKGDIPEGYSVSREKKERFSLILESASTNQTSMYLCASSFGAEDTDTQYFGPGTRLTVL.

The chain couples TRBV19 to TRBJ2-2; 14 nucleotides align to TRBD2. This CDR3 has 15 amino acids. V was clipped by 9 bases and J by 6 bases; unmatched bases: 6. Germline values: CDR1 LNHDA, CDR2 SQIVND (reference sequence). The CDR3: CASGGLAGGSGELFF. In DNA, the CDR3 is TGTGCCAGCGGAGGACTAGCGGGAGGTTCCGGGGAGCTGTTTTTT.

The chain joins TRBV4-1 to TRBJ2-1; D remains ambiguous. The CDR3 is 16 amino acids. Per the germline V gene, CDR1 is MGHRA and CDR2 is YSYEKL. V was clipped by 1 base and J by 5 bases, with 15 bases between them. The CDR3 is CASSQVLGGEDNEQFF. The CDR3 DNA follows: TGCGCCAGCAGCCAAGTCCTGGGCGGTGAAGACAATGAGCAGTTCTTC.

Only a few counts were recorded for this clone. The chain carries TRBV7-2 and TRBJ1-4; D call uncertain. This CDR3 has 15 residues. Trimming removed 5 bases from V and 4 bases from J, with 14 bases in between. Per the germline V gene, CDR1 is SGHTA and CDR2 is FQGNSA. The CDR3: CASSPRLRVNEKLFF. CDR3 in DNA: TGTGCCAGCAGCCCCCGTCTACGGGTTAATGAAAAACTGTTTTTT.

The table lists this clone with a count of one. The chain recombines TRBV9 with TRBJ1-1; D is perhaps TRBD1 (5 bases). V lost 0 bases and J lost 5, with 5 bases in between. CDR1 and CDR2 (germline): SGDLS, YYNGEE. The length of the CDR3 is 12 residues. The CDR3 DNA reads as TGTGCCAGCAGCGTAGGGGGGACTGAAGCTTTCTTT. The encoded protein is CASSVGGTEAFF.

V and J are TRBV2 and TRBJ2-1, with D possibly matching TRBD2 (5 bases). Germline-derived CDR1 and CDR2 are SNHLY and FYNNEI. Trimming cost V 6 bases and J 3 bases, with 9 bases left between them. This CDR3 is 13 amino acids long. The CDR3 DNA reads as TGTGCCAGCAGCCGGGAAAGCTACAATGAGCAGTTCTTC. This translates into CASSRESYNEQFF. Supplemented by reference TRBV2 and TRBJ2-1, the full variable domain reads EPEVTQTPSHQVTQMGQEVILRCVPISNHLYFYWYRQILGQKVEFLVSFYNNEISEKSEIFDDQFSVERPDGSNFTLKIRSTKLEDSAMYFCASSRESYNEQFFGPGTRLTVL.

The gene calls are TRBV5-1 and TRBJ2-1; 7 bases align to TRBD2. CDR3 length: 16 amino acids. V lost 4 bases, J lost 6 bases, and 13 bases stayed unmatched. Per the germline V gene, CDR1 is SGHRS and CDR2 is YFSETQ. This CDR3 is CASSPGRLAKSNEQFF. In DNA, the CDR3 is TGCGCCAGCAGCCCGGGTAGACTAGCAAAGTCCAATGAGCAGTTCTTC.

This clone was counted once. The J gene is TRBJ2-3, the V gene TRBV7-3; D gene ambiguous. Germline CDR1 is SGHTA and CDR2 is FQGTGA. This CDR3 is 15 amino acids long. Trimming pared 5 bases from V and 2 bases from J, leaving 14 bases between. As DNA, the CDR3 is TGTGCCAGCAGCGAATCCTATGCGACCACAGATACGCAGTATTTT. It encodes CASSESYATTDTQYF. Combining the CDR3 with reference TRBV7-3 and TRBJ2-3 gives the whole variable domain GAGVSQTPSNKVTEKGKYVELRCDPISGHTALYWYRQSLGQGPEFLIYFQGTGAADDSGLPNDRFFAVRPEGSVSTLKIQRTERGDSAVYLCASSESYATTDTQYFGPGTRLTVL.